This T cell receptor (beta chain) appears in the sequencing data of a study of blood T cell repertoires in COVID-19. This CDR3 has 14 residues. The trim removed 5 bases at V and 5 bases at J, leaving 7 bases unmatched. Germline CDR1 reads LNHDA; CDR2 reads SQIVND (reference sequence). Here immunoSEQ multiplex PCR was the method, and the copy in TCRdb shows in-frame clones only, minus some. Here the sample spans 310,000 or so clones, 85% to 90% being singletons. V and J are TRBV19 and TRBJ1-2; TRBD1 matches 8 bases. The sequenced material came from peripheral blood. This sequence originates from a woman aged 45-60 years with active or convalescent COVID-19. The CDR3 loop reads CASSLGTGPYGYTF. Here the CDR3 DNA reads TGTGCCAGTAGTCTAGGGACAGGCCCATATGGCTACACCTTC.